These 20 T cell receptor beta chains originate from one sample sequenced in a study of blood T cell repertoires in COVID-19 (dated by TCRdb to between 2020 and 2021). The protocol used for the library was the immunoSEQ multiplex PCR assay. TCRdb's version of the immuneACCESS table is confined to in-frame rearrangements and falls short of the full clone set. An unresolved V gene accounts for under half of the shortfall where checked; the remainder is of unknown origin. This sample holds around 470,000 clones; roughly 88% were observed only once. The ten largest clonotypes hold roughly 0.66% of the sample. The source material was PBMCs or T cells enriched from blood (not recorded which). These receptors were obtained from a man younger than 35 who had recovered from COVID-19.

This rearrangement joins TRBV27 to TRBJ2-7; 10 bases fit TRBD1. The J segment lost 3 bases and the V segment lost 5 bases, leaving 10 bases of the junction unmatched. CDR1 is MNHEY and CDR2 is SMNVEV in the germline V gene (reference sequence). This CDR3 is built from 16 residues. CDR3 protein: CASSDRGLLVVYEQYF. The CDR3 nucleotides read TGTGCCAGCAGTGACAGGGGGCTTCTCGTCGTCTACGAGCAGTACTTC.

This clone was picked up one time. The chain carries TRBV5-1 and TRBJ2-1; weak D call: TRBD1 (6 bases). The CDR3 is made up of 15 amino acids. CDR1 and CDR2 (germline): SGHRS, YFSETQ. Trimming stripped 3 bases from V and 2 bases from J, with 12 bases between. This CDR3 reads CASSSMDRTYNEQFF. Written as DNA, the CDR3 is TGCGCCAGCAGCTCGATGGACAGAACCTACAATGAGCAGTTCTTC.

J is TRBJ2-4 and V is TRBV6-5; D is ambiguous. This CDR3 is built from 15 residues. Germline lookup yields CDR1 MNHEY and CDR2 SVGAGI. The V end was cut by 5 bases, the J end by 1 base, with 12 bases between. The CDR3 spells CASSRVSSAKNIQYF. DNA of the CDR3: TGTGCCAGCAGTCGGGTATCATCCGCCAAAAACATTCAGTACTTC.

V and J are TRBV7-3 and TRBJ2-5; 7 bases align to TRBD2. This CDR3 contains 14 residues. V dropped 5 bases and J dropped 1; count of bases not matched to a gene: 4. Looked up from germline, CDR1 is SGHTA and CDR2 is FQGTGA. This CDR3 is CASSPGGTQETQYF. CDR3 bases: TGTGCCAGCAGCCCCGGGGGGACCCAAGAGACCCAGTACTTC.

V is TRBV7-3 and J is TRBJ2-7; TRBD1 matches 9 bases. Germline CDR1 SGHTA, CDR2 FQGTGA. Trimming at V came to 5 bases and at J to 6 bases, leaving 8 bases not matched to a gene. The CDR3 length is 14 residues. CDR3 in amino acids: CASSLGQGYTEQYF. CDR3 sequence (DNA): TGTGCCAGCAGCCTCGGACAGGGGTATACCGAGCAGTACTTC.

The genes are TRBV10-3 and TRBJ1-1; D is ambiguous. CDR1 and CDR2 (germline): ENHRY, SYGVKD. CDR3 size: 13 residues. V was trimmed by 4 bases and J by 5 bases, leaving 11 bases between them. The CDR3 nucleotides read TGTGCCATCAGTGCCTTGGAGGATACTGAAGCTTTCTTT. Protein product: CAISALEDTEAFF.

This chain links TRBV12-5 with TRBJ2-2; TRBD2 might be the D (7 bases). Germline CDR1 reads LGHNT; CDR2 reads FRNRAP. This CDR3 contains 16 residues. V lost 7 bases to trimming and J lost 4 bases, with 19 bases between them. CDR3 sequence (DNA): TGTGCTAGTGAACCCGGGGGGCGGGAGCTCACCGGGGAGCTGTTTTTT. It is translated as CASEPGGRELTGELFF.

The chain joins TRBV19 to TRBJ2-5; unclear D gene. The CDR3 sequence is 13 residues long. Germline CDR1 is LNHDA and CDR2 is SQIVND (reference sequence). V was pared by 3 bases and J by 1 base, with 6 bases between. The CDR3 sequence: CASSMSVQETQYF. Here the CDR3 DNA reads TGTGCCAGTAGTATGTCAGTCCAAGAGACCCAGTACTTC.

The chain employs TRBV2 and TRBJ2-7; possible D gene TRBD2, 6 bases. Trimming cost V 4 bases and J 3 bases, with 10 bases left between them. Germline-derived CDR1 and CDR2 are SNHLY and FYNNEI. The CDR3 length is 13 residues. CDR3 residues: CASSGRDRYEQYF. DNA of the CDR3: TGTGCCAGCAGTGGGCGGGACCGCTACGAGCAGTACTTC.

The V and J genes are TRBV11-2 and TRBJ2-1; 13 positions match TRBD2. V lost 5 bases and J lost 0; bases outside the gene matches: 4. Germline V gene data show CDR1 as SGHAT and CDR2 as FQNNGV. This CDR3 region has 17 residues. The CDR3 loop is CASSHTSGGASYNEQFF. The CDR3 DNA is TGTGCCAGCAGCCATACTAGCGGGGGGGCCTCCTACAATGAGCAGTTCTTC. Combining the CDR3 with reference TRBV11-2 and TRBJ2-1 gives the whole variable domain EAGVAQSPRYKIIEKRQSVAFWCNPISGHATLYWYQQILGQGPKLLIQFQNNGVVDDSQLPKDRFSAERLKGVDSTLKIQPAKLEDSAVYLCASSHTSGGASYNEQFFGPGTRLTVL.

The rearrangement joins TRBV9 to TRBJ2-7; possible D gene TRBD1, 6 bases. Trimming shortened V by 2 bases and J by 5 bases, and 11 bases separated the two germline ends. This CDR3 has 13 residues. From germline, CDR1 is SGDLS and CDR2 YYNGEE. The DNA of the CDR3 is TGTGCCAGCAGCGTCGCACAGGGTAACGAGCAGTACTTC. Amino acids: CASSVAQGNEQYF.

V and J are TRBV5-6 and TRBJ2-7; the D gene is possibly TRBD2 (5 bases). The CDR3 has 14 amino acids. Germline CDR1 and CDR2: SGHDT and YYEEEE. V was shortened by 4 bases and J by 2 bases, with 13 bases between the two germline ends. The DNA of the CDR3 is TGTGCCAGCAGCCGTATGGAGGTAACCTACGAGCAGTACTTC. This gives the protein CASSRMEVTYEQYF. Combining the CDR3 with reference TRBV5-6 and TRBJ2-7 gives the whole variable domain DAGVTQSPTHLIKTRGQQVTLRCSPKSGHDTVSWYQQALGQGPQFIFQYYEEEERQRGNFPDRFSGHQFPNYSSELNVNALLLGDSALYLCASSRMEVTYEQYFGPGTRLTVT.

Here the CDR3 reads CASSPNRVSYEQYF. The CDR3 DNA is TGTGCCAGCTCACCAAACAGGGTGTCCTACGAGCAGTACTTC. The rearrangement joins TRBV18 to TRBJ2-7; a possible D gene is TRBD1 (6 bases). CDR3 size: 14 residues. The ends were cut back, 2 bases at V and 1 base at J, with 9 bases in the middle. Germline loops: CDR1 KGHSH, CDR2 LQKENI.

V is TRBV15 and J is TRBJ1-6; D is perhaps TRBD1 (5 bases). V gave up 7 bases and J gave up 3 bases, with 13 bases separating them. CDR1 is LNHNV and CDR2 is YYDKDF in the germline V gene (reference sequence). This CDR3 region has 15 residues. CDR3 in amino acids: CATTNQGFYNSPLHF. The CDR3 DNA reads as TGTGCCACCACTAATCAGGGATTCTATAATTCACCCCTCCACTTT.

The chain combines TRBV11-1 with TRBJ2-7; 8 positions match TRBD1. V lost 5 bases, J lost 4 bases, and 7 bases stayed unmatched. The CDR3 length is 14 residues. Looked up from germline, CDR1 is SGHAT and CDR2 is FQDESV (reference sequence). CDR3 protein: CASSGRDRRYEQYF. The CDR3 nucleotides are TGTGCCAGCAGCGGCCGGGACAGGAGGTACGAGCAGTACTTC.

The gene calls are TRBV28 and TRBJ1-4; D perhaps matches TRBD1 (5 bases). This CDR3 has 15 residues. Germline CDR1 reads MDHEN; CDR2 reads SYDVKM. The V gene lost 6 bases and the J gene lost 8 bases, with 19 bases spanning the gap. CDR3 sequence: CASRLGTSRGEKLFF. Written as DNA, the CDR3 is TGTGCCAGCAGACTAGGGACTTCTAGAGGAGAAAAACTGTTTTTT.

The V call is TRBV5-1, the J call TRBJ2-1; maybe TRBD2 (6 bases). The CDR3 totals 18 residues. Germline CDR1 and CDR2: SGHRS and YFSETQ. V was clipped by 1 base and J by 3 bases, with 20 bases between them. CDR3 sequence (DNA): TGCGCCAGCAGCTTGACACTGATGGCGGGACGCCTCTACAATGAGCAGTTCTTC. Protein: CASSLTLMAGRLYNEQFF.

This clone has a handful of counts. The V gene is TRBV27, the J gene TRBJ1-6; D ambiguous. CDR1 is MNHEY and CDR2 is SMNVEV in the germline V gene (reference sequence). CDR3 length equals 11 residues. Trimming cost V 5 bases and J 14 bases, with 10 bases left between them. The CDR3 loop reads CASSNGESLHF. The CDR3 region has the DNA TGTGCCAGCAGTAACGGGGAGTCCCTCCACTTT.

The chain joins TRBV5-1 to TRBJ1-2; D possibly corresponds to TRBD1 (5 bases). The V gene's germline CDR1 is SGHRS and CDR2 YFSETQ. This CDR3 is built from 14 residues. V gave up 4 bases and J gave up 4 bases, with 14 bases separating them. The CDR3 protein is CASSGDSETYGYTF. In DNA, the CDR3 is TGCGCCAGCAGCGGGGACTCCGAAACCTATGGCTACACCTTC.

This rearrangement joins TRBV28 to TRBJ1-1; D is ambiguous. Trimming left V 5 bases short and J 1 base short, with 8 bases between. Germline V gene sequence: CDR1 MDHEN, CDR2 SYDVKM. This CDR3 has 13 amino acids. Here the CDR3 DNA reads TGTGCCAGCAGTGTTCCACAGAACACTGAAGCTTTCTTT. Protein sequence: CASSVPQNTEAFF.